The table lists the clone carrying this T cell receptor (beta chain) with a few counts. Its matching antigen is unknown. This sample is part of a study of early T cells in non-severe SARS-CoV-2 infection. General study points: VDJdb-based matching was biased toward anti-spike CD8 responses and missed private and CD4 specificities.

The CDR3 extends over 14 amino acids. Trimming cost V 5 bases and J 5 bases; bases outside gene matches: 5. The V gene's germline CDR1 is MNHEY and CDR2 SMNVEV (reference sequence). TCRdb itself ran the 5' RACE reads through MiXCR, one entry per CDR3 protein. The sample yields 55,000 to 70,000 distinct CDR3 sequences, around 4.6% seen once. The sequence was collected from an adult who was a healthcare worker with PCR-confirmed SARS-CoV-2 infection or an uninfected control (not recorded which). The V gene is TRBV27, the J gene TRBJ1-4; 7 positions match TRBD1. Sequenced input: whole blood. CDR3 DNA sequence: TGTGCCAGCAGTAAGGGACAGAAGAATGAAAAACTGTTTTTT. This encodes CASSKGQKNEKLFF.